This T cell receptor (beta chain) is drawn from a study of blood T cell repertoires in COVID-19 (dated by TCRdb to the early 2020s). Context from the whole study: Samples from collaborators originated in the United States, Italy and Spain and spanned both the acute and convalescent phases of COVID-19. The material from the prospective study consisted of cDNA or gDNA derived from T cells, B-cell-depleted T cells, or PBMCs. The dataset comprised deeply sampled blood TCRbeta repertoires from subjects exposed to, actively infected with, or recovered from COVID-19. The repertoires were released in a freely available public database intended as a resource for research on the immune response to SARS-CoV-2. The samples were drawn from the first 160 participants of the ongoing ImmuneRACE study and from some 1,300 subjects provided by 6 global collaborators. A de-identified subject ID, COVID-19 status, age in years and sex were almost always included in the sample metadata. Where available, HLA class I and class II types were obtained from metadata supplied by the sample provider rather than from assay-based typing.

TCRbeta CDR3 regions were amplified from genomic DNA using the immunoSEQ Assay, a bias-controlled multiplex PCR. In the source study's methods: Nucleated cell counts per sample were estimated from amplification of reference gene primers within the assay. To quantify the absolute abundance of each unique TCRbeta CDR3 rearrangement, sequence reads were collapsed and filtered. For each sample, productive Simpson clonality was calculated as the square root of Simpson's diversity index across productive rearrangements. This immuneACCESS table, as held by TCRdb, lists in-frame sequences with V and J called but not all clones. Of the missing ones, under half trace to an unresolved V gene in checked studies; the others have no known cause. V, J and clone size are taken as reported in that table, and D and trimming were inferred from the DNA itself. The table for this sample lists 350,000 to 450,000 clones; 85% of them were counted only once. The biggest ten clones account for around 3.4% of the sample.

Here is what the overall study found, with its caveats: How much clinical and demographic metadata was included differed by source and by participant, and the metadata was provided uncurated.

Whole blood was collected in K2EDTA tubes by collaborating institutions according to the institutions' own protocols. For TCRbeta analysis, collaborators shipped samples in one of three forms: frozen whole blood, isolated PBMCs, or DNA extracted from either of those sample types. The CDR3 spans 15 residues, from the cysteine through the phenylalanine. Just CDR3 DNA is preserved here, 45 bases in frame from base 1. Here V drops 6 bases and J drops 4 bases, and the junction holds 10 bases not matched to any gene. The germline V gene (reference sequence) provides CDR1 LNHDA and CDR2 SQIVND. On this clone itself: Its antigen has not been determined. No qualities accompany the bases; no much larger clone lies one base away.

This sequence was found in a woman aged 18-29 years with acute or convalescent COVID-19. The sequenced sample was peripheral blood. The chain is made from TRBV19 and TRBJ1-2, with 8 junctional bases fitting TRBD1. Read as DNA, the sequence is TGTGCCAGTAGGGGACGGGACAGGACCTCCTATGGCTACACCTTC. This codes for CASRGRDRTSYGYTF.